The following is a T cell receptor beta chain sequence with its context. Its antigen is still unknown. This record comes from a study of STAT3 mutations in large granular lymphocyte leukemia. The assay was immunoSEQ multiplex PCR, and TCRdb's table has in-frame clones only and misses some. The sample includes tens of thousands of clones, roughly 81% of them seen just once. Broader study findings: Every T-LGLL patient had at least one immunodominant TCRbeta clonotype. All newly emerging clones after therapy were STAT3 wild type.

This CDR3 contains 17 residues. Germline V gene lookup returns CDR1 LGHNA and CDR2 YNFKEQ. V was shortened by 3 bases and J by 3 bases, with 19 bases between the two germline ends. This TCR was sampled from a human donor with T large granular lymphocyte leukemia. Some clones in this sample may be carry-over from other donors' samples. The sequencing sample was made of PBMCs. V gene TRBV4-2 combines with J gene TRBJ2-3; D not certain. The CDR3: CASSQQPVATPTDTQYF. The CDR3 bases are TGTGCCAGCAGCCAGCAGCCCGTGGCGACTCCGACAGATACGCAGTATTTT.